This TCR beta chain was documented in a study of immune cell composition in non-small cell lung cancer. Study-wide context: Tumours were mainly lung adenocarcinoma or squamous cell carcinoma.

Clones were sequenced by immunoSEQ multiplex PCR, and TCRdb holds only the in-frame ones, with some missing. In the table there are approximately 1,000 clones, 74% of which are singletons. General observations from the study: Adenocarcinomas with higher top tumour-associated clone frequency had more reactive TILs. About 80% of squamous and around 35% of adenocarcinoma cases had tumour-associated clones >0.5%. Shared sequences between tumour-reactive and dominant in vivo clones were not proven.

Per germline, CDR1 MGHRA and CDR2 YSYEKL. Trimming removed 0 bases at V and 2 bases at J, with 15 bases between. This CDR3 comprises 17 residues. This clone was detected a few times. Its target is not known. Normal lung was sampled as far from the tumour as possible, at least 3 cm. Source material: non-adjacent lung tissue. The chain employs TRBV4-1 and TRBJ2-3; D is uncertain. The TCR comes from a human donor with non-small cell lung cancer. The CDR3 reads CASSQDGPLGPTDTQYF. CDR3 sequence (DNA): TGCGCCAGCAGCCAAGATGGCCCCCTTGGGCCCACAGATACGCAGTATTTT.